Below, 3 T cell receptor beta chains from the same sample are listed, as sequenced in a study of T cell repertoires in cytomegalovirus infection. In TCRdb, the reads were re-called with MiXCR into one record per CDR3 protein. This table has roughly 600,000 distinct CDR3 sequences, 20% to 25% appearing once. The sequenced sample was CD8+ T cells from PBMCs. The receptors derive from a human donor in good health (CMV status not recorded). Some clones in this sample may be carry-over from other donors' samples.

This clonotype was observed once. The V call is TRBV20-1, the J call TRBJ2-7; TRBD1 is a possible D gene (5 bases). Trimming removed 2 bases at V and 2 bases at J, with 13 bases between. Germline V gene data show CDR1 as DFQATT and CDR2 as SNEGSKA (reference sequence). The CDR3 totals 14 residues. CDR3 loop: CSARIPRVPYEQYF. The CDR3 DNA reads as TGCAGTGCTAGAATTCCCAGGGTTCCCTACGAGCAGTACTTC.

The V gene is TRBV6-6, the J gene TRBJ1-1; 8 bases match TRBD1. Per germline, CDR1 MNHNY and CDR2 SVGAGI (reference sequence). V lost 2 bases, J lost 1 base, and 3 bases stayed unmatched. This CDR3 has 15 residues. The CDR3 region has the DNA TGTGCCAGCAGTTACCGACAGGGGAGGAACACTGAAGCTTTCTTT. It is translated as CASSYRQGRNTEAFF.

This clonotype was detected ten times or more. CDR3 region: CASSYSRTLHGYTF. CDR3 nucleotide sequence: TGTGCCAGCAGTTACTCGAGGACACTACATGGCTACACCTTC. The V call is TRBV6-5, the J call TRBJ1-2; D is perhaps TRBD1 (5 bases). V shed 0 bases and J shed 6 bases, with 11 bases lying between them. The CDR3 consists of 14 residues. CDR1 is MNHEY, CDR2 SVGAGI, per germline.